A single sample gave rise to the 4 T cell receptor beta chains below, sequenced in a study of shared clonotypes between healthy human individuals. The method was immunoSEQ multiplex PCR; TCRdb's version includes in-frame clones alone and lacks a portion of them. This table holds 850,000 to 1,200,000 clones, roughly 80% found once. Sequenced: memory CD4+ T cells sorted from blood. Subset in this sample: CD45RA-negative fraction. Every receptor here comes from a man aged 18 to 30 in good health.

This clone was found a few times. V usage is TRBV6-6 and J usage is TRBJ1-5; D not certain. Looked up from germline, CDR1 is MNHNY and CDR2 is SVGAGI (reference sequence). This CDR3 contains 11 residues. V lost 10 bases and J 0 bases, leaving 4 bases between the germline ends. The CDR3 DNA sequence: TGTGCCAAAAATAGCAATCAGCCCCAGCATTTT. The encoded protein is CAKNSNQPQHF.

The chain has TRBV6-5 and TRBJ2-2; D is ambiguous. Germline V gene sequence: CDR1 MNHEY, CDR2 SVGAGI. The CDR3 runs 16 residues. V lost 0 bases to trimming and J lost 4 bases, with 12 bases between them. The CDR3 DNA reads TGTGCCAGCAGTTACTCTGACAAGGGCGGCACCGGGGAGCTGTTTTTT. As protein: CASSYSDKGGTGELFF.

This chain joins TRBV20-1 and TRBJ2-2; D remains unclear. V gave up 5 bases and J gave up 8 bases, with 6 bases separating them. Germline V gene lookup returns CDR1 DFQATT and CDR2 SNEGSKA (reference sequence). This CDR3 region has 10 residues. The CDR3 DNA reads TGCAGTGCTCAGGCAGGGGAGCTGTTTTTT. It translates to CSAQAGELFF.

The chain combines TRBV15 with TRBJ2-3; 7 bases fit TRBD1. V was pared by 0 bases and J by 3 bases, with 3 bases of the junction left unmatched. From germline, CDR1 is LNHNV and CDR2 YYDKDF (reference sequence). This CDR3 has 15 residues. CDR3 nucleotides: TGTGCCACCAGCAGAGAAGGGACAGCTACAGATACGCAGTATTTT. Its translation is CATSREGTATDTQYF. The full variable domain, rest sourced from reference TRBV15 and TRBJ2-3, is DAMVIQNPRYQVTQFGKPVTLSCSQTLNHNVMYWYQQKSSQAPKLLFHYYDKDFNNEADTPDNFQSRRPNTSFCFLDIRSPGLGDTAMYLCATSREGTATDTQYFGPGTRLTVL.